Presented here are 25 T cell receptor beta chains from one specimen sequenced in a study of high-grade serous ovarian cancer treatment subgroups (dated by TCRdb to the early 2020s). Receptors were amplified or captured by the immunoSEQ multiplex PCR assay. The table was pulled from immuneACCESS by TCRdb, which kept in-frame rearrangements only. Such tables lose some clones; where checked, under half of the loss comes from unresolved V genes, and the rest has no known cause. Recorded for this sample are some 7,700 clones; about three quarters of them occurred a single time. The biggest ten clones account for approximately 10% of the sample. Tumor samples were collected prior to definitive surgery or chemotherapy. What was sequenced was tumor tissue. The receptors originated from a human donor with high-grade serous ovarian cancer.

The genes are TRBV9 and TRBJ1-4, with TRBD1 as a possible D gene (5 bases). This CDR3 has 15 residues. CDR1 and CDR2 from the germline V gene are SGDLS and YYNGEE. V dropped 0 bases and J dropped 4 bases, with 10 bases sitting between them. The CDR3 DNA is TGTGCCAGCAGCGTAGGGGACGCTGATAATGAAAAACTGTTTTTT. Translating it yields CASSVGDADNEKLFF.

This chain uses TRBV15 with TRBJ2-5; maybe TRBD1 (7 bases). Trimming removed 2 bases from V and 4 bases from J, with 14 bases in between. This CDR3 contains 15 residues. In germline, CDR1 is LNHNV, CDR2 YYDKDF (reference sequence). CDR3 region: CATSRQGGWRETQYF. DNA of the CDR3: TGTGCCACCAGCAGACAGGGGGGTTGGAGAGAGACCCAGTACTTC.

The rearrangement joins TRBV7-2 to TRBJ1-6, with 8 bases lining up with TRBD1. The CDR3 has 13 residues. Germline values: CDR1 SGHTA, CDR2 FQGNSA. V gave up 6 bases and J gave up 5 bases; unmatched junction bases: 0. The CDR3 DNA reads as TGTGCCAGCAGACAGGGGGATAATTCACCCCTCCACTTT. It codes for CASRQGDNSPLHF.

This chain uses TRBV11-2 with TRBJ2-7, with no clear D. Per germline, CDR1 SGHAT and CDR2 FQNNGV. V dropped 5 bases and J dropped 7 bases, with 18 bases sitting between them. This CDR3 has 14 amino acids. CDR3 sequence (DNA): TGTGCCAGCAGCCACCAACGAATGGGCGGTGAGCAGTACTTC. This encodes CASSHQRMGGEQYF. Based on the CDR3 plus reference TRBV11-2 and TRBJ2-7, the full variable domain is EAGVAQSPRYKIIEKRQSVAFWCNPISGHATLYWYQQILGQGPKLLIQFQNNGVVDDSQLPKDRFSAERLKGVDSTLKIQPAKLEDSAVYLCASSHQRMGGEQYFGPGTRLTVT.

This chain connects TRBV2 to TRBJ1-4, with D possibly matching TRBD1 (6 bases). The CDR3 has 14 residues. V dropped 4 bases and J dropped 7 bases, with 13 bases sitting between them. Germline CDR1 SNHLY, CDR2 FYNNEI. The CDR3 reads CASSGGLVGEKLFF. The CDR3 DNA reads TGTGCCAGCAGTGGGGGGCTGGTTGGTGAAAAACTGTTTTTT.

This chain joins TRBV11-2 and TRBJ2-3, with 11 nucleotides matching TRBD2. Germline CDR1 SGHAT, CDR2 FQNNGV. The V gene end was trimmed by 1 base and the J gene end by 4 bases; junction bases not matched to a gene: 4. The CDR3 has 16 residues. The CDR3 loop reads CASSLATSGNPDTQYF. The DNA of the CDR3 is TGTGCCAGCAGCTTAGCGACTAGCGGGAACCCAGATACGCAGTATTTT. Complete variable domain (other parts from reference TRBV11-2 and TRBJ2-3): EAGVAQSPRYKIIEKRQSVAFWCNPISGHATLYWYQQILGQGPKLLIQFQNNGVVDDSQLPKDRFSAERLKGVDSTLKIQPAKLEDSAVYLCASSLATSGNPDTQYFGPGTRLTVL.

The gene calls are TRBV21-1 and TRBJ2-5; TRBD1 is the table's D call and was not checked against the DNA. The J call is in doubt because the DNA end fits TRBJ2-7 better. TRBV21-1 is tagged as a pseudogene. The CDR3 totals 18 residues. CDR3 in amino acids: CASSSVRDRVIKSYEQYF. The CDR3 nucleotides are TGTGCCAGCAGCAGCGTCCGGGACAGGGTAATTAAGTCCTACGAGCAGTACTTC.

The chain combines TRBV5-5 with TRBJ2-1; tentatively, D is TRBD2 (7 bases). The germline V gene has CDR1 SGHKS and CDR2 YYEKEE (reference sequence). V shed 4 bases and J shed 8 bases, with 22 bases lying between them. The CDR3 runs 16 residues. The CDR3 DNA reads TGTGCCAGCAGCATGGCTGTGGGGGGGCCATGGGATGAGCAGTTCTTC. This encodes CASSMAVGGPWDEQFF.

The CDR3 sequence: CASSPGTSRTDTQYF. As DNA, the CDR3 is TGTGCCAGCAGTCCCGGGACTAGCCGGACAGATACGCAGTATTTT. This rearrangement joins TRBV5-4 to TRBJ2-3; 9 bases are a match to TRBD2. Germline V lookup: CDR1 SGHNT, CDR2 YYREEE (reference sequence). V was pared by 5 bases and J by 3 bases, with 7 bases of the junction left unmatched. This CDR3 is built from 15 residues.

This sequence joins TRBV5-4 and TRBJ2-7; TRBD1 aligns across 9 bases. CDR1 SGHNT and CDR2 YYREEE come from the germline V gene (reference sequence). J gave up 6 bases and V 5 bases, and 3 bases lay outside the gene matches. This CDR3 region has 12 residues. CDR3 in DNA: TGTGCCAGCAGACAGGACAGGGGCGAGCAGTACTTC. This gives the protein CASRQDRGEQYF.

This clone occurred once. The chain is built from TRBV12-5 and TRBJ2-1; D call uncertain. Germline V gives CDR1 LGHNT, CDR2 FRNRAP. The CDR3 has 13 amino acids. The V and J ends lost 0 bases and 10 bases respectively, with 10 bases between them. The DNA for the CDR3 is TGTGCTAGTGGTTTGGTCGAGATGGGGGAGCAGTTCTTC. Amino acid sequence: CASGLVEMGEQFF.

Points on this clone: The sample carries other DNA sequences with the same CDR3. The chain is built from TRBV10-3 and TRBJ1-2; no clear D. CDR1 ENHRY and CDR2 SYGVKD come from the germline V gene. This CDR3 is built from 12 residues. The V and J ends lost 9 bases and 5 bases respectively, with 13 bases between them. CDR3 residues: CAIATGSYGYTF. The CDR3 DNA follows: TGTGCCATTGCCACCGGCAGTTATGGCTACACCTTC.

The chain uses TRBV7-8 and TRBJ1-5; a possible D gene is TRBD1 (5 bases). V was trimmed by 5 bases and J by 4 bases, leaving 12 bases between them. In germline, CDR1 is SGHVS, CDR2 FQNEAQ. The CDR3 is made up of 14 amino acids. The CDR3 DNA is TGTGCCAGCAGCACGGGACTCCTTAATCAGCCCCAGCATTTT. This translates into CASSTGLLNQPQHF.

The chain links TRBV4-1 to TRBJ1-4; D ambiguous. V dropped 3 bases and J dropped 8 bases, with 7 bases sitting between them. CDR3 length: 12 residues. From germline, CDR1 is MGHRA and CDR2 YSYEKL. The CDR3 DNA sequence: TGCGCCAGCAGCCAGGGAGGAGAAAAACTGTTTTTT. Protein product: CASSQGGEKLFF.

The CDR3 region has the DNA TGTGCCAGCAGTGGACAGAACACCGGGGAGCTGTTTTTT. Protein sequence: CASSGQNTGELFF. V usage is TRBV25-1 and J usage is TRBJ2-2; D remains ambiguous. Germline V gene lookup returns CDR1 MGHDK and CDR2 SYGVNS. Trimming pared 4 bases from V and 1 base from J, leaving 4 bases between. This CDR3 is built from 13 residues.

The chain combines TRBV14 with TRBJ1-3, with D unclear. The CDR3 is 16 residues long. The germline V gene has CDR1 SGHDN and CDR2 FVKESK. The V and J ends lost 3 bases and 0 bases respectively, with 12 bases between them. CDR3 DNA sequence: TGTGCCAGCAGCCACGAGCGGGAATACTCTGGAAACACCATATATTTT. Its protein is CASSHEREYSGNTIYF.

The chain uses TRBV7-8 and TRBJ1-2; D uncertain. The CDR3 loop spans 12 amino acids. With 4 bases removed from V and 6 bases from J, the gap between germline ends came to 9 bases. Germline V gene lookup returns CDR1 SGHVS and CDR2 FQNEAQ. The CDR3 DNA sequence: TGTGCCAGCAGCTCAGAGTCACATGGCTACACCTTC. As protein: CASSSESHGYTF.

This sequence joins TRBV5-1 and TRBJ2-1; 7 nucleotides match TRBD2. Germline V gives CDR1 SGHRS, CDR2 YFSETQ. V dropped 0 bases and J dropped 13; count of bases not matched to a gene: 10. The CDR3 has 14 residues. The CDR3 region has the DNA TGCGCCAGCAGCTTGGAGGACGGGCGGGGGAAACAGTTCTTC. Amino acid sequence: CASSLEDGRGKQFF.

The CDR3: CATSRVGRGDYNEQFF. CDR3 sequence (DNA): TGTGCCACCAGCAGAGTTGGACGGGGAGACTACAATGAGCAGTTCTTC. The rearrangement joins TRBV15 to TRBJ2-1; perhaps TRBD2 as D (5 bases). In germline, CDR1 is LNHNV, CDR2 YYDKDF (reference sequence). CDR3 length: 16 amino acids. The V end lost 1 base, the J end lost 3 bases, and 13 bases lay between the germline ends.

The rearrangement links TRBV7-6 to TRBJ2-3, with 7 bases identical to TRBD2. V lost 1 base to trimming and J lost 2 bases; unmatched junction nucleotides: 6. The CDR3 spans 16 residues. CDR1 and CDR2 (germline): SGHVS, FNYEAQ. CDR3 coding DNA: TGTGCCAGCAGCTTAGAGGAAGCGGGGTTCACAGATACGCAGTATTTT. Translating gives CASSLEEAGFTDTQYF.

This chain links TRBV4-1 with TRBJ2-5; 7 bases align to TRBD2. The V segment lost 0 bases and the J segment 2 bases; nucleotides outside the gene matches: 6. The CDR3 covers 16 residues. The germline V gene encodes CDR1 MGHRA and CDR2 YSYEKL. The CDR3 loop is CASSQDSLAVQETQYF. DNA for the CDR3: TGCGCCAGCAGCCAAGATTCGCTAGCGGTTCAAGAGACCCAGTACTTC.

CDR3 nucleotide sequence: TGTGCCAGCAGTTTGGGGGTTAGAAATACGCAGTATTTT. Residues: CASSLGVRNTQYF. This rearrangement joins TRBV11-3 to TRBJ2-3, with D possibly called TRBD1 or TRBD2 (5 bases each). The CDR3 runs 13 residues. Germline CDR1 SGHNT, CDR2 YENEEA. The V end was cut by 6 bases, the J end by 7 bases, with 14 bases between.

The sample holds a few counts of this clone. This chain connects TRBV19 to TRBJ2-2; D gene ambiguous. V dropped 0 bases and J dropped 6 bases, with 5 bases sitting between them. Germline CDR1 reads LNHDA; CDR2 reads SQIVND (reference sequence). CDR3 size: 13 residues. The CDR3 DNA is TGTGCCAGTAGTATAGACAGGCCCGGGGAGCTGTTTTTT. Translated, it gives CASSIDRPGELFF.

The chain recombines TRBV18 with TRBJ1-3; 7 nucleotides align to TRBD1. Germline V gene lookup returns CDR1 KGHSH and CDR2 LQKENI. The CDR3 is 15 residues long. V trimming: 3 bases; J trimming: 8 bases; junction bases outside the gene matches: 10. CDR3 amino acids: CASSPMTGNRDTIYF. CDR3 DNA sequence: TGTGCCAGCTCACCGATGACAGGGAATAGAGACACCATATATTTT.

A few counts support this clone. The rearrangement uses TRBV9 and TRBJ1-2, with a weak D call TRBD1 (5 bases). The V end lost 4 bases, the J end lost 5 bases, and 6 bases lay between the germline ends. In germline, CDR1 is SGDLS, CDR2 YYNGEE. The CDR3 runs to 11 residues. This CDR3 is CASSKGYGYTF. The CDR3 nucleotides read TGTGCCAGCAGCAAGGGGTATGGCTACACCTTC.